Described below is a single TCR beta chain sequence and its context. Its cognate antigen has yet to be identified. Nothing much larger sits one base from this clone, and base qualities are not available. From the germline V gene, CDR1 is LGHNA and CDR2 is YNFKEQ. The cysteine opens and the phenylalanine closes a CDR3 of 15 amino acids. CDR3 DNA only is kept here, 45 bases in frame from base 1. The germline V and J ends show losses of 5 bases and 10 bases respectively, and no gene match explains 7 bases of the junction. The cohort was made up of approximately 670 healthy bone marrow donors. At the time of sampling, all cohort members were nominally healthy, though unrecorded immune exposures were likely present. The donor was CMV seropositive and was included in the group of approximately 300 seropositive cohort members. A peripheral blood sample was provided by each donor, and peripheral blood mononuclear cells were used for TCR beta sequencing. The Qiagen DNeasy Blood Extraction Kit was used to extract genomic DNA from the blood cell samples.

Receptor amplification or capture employed the immunoSEQ multiplex PCR assay. For the multiplex PCR, a mixture combining 60 forward primers for TCR Vbeta segments and 13 reverse primers for TCR Jbeta segments was used. The CDR3 region of rearranged TCR beta genes was amplified from genomic DNA by a multiplex PCR assay. On the Illumina HiSeq System, the amplified TCR beta libraries were sequenced as 87-base-pair reads. On the authors' methods: A later analysis counted about 80 million unique TCR beta chains across the approximately 700 repertoires, and 9.5 million to 11 million of these chains were shared by at least two donors. Raw reads were error-corrected and collapsed into unique sequences by a nearest-neighbor algorithm in which closely related sequences were merged to remove PCR and sequencing errors. CDR3 sequences were aligned to IMGT reference sequences to assign V, D and J gene segments. For a sequence to be retained, at least a six-nucleotide match to both a V gene segment and a J gene segment was required. A rearrangement was called productive if the CDR3 had no stop codons and remained in frame with V and J, and every other rearrangement was called non-productive. CDR3 was defined according to IMGT convention as the region running from the second conserved V-encoded cysteine to the conserved J-encoded phenylalanine. The earlier analysis of 587 of the donors excluded sequences that lacked an unambiguous match to a single V gene segment. An earlier analysis of a few hundred of the donors classified V segments as functional when productive rearrangements were above 56.7% and as segregating when the standard deviation between donors was above 5%. A statistical classification framework was built to diagnose cytomegalovirus status from the catalog of TCR beta chain sequences. In a later analysis, TCR nucleotide sequences were compared against IMGT/GENE-DB human TR gene sequences so that V and J genes could be assigned. Using the TCRdist pipeline, a later analysis assigned CDR3 sequences along with most-parsimonious VDJ recombination scenarios. In a later analysis, each TCR beta chain was defined by its CDR3 amino acid sequence together with its V-gene family, and reads without a unique V-gene family were excluded. In a later analysis, a few hundred highly shared, low-generation-probability nucleotide sequences were removed to address suspected cross-contamination and a sequencing artifact. For each public chain, a later analysis derived a clonal expansion index from normalized ranks of inferred template counts within each repertoire. In a later analysis, generation probabilities were computed with a VDJ recombination model fitted to out-of-frame rearrangements, and the resulting probabilities were checked against IGoR. A later analysis scored TCR-TCR, TCR-HLA and TCR-CMV co-occurrence with hypergeometric tests, applying a repertoire-size bias correction to TCR pairs. A later analysis estimated false discovery rates by permuting HLA or CMV assignments 20 times. A later analysis grouped co-occurring TCRs with DBSCAN, adding TCRdist sequence similarity when clustering within HLA-allele-positive subsets. Repertoires with fewer than 30,000 or more than 120,000 public chains, plus five repertoires with anomalous nucleotide sharing, were excluded from co-occurrence clustering. TCRdb carries this immuneACCESS record with in-frame sequences only. Its versions omit some clonotypes, under half of them owing to an unresolved V gene in the studies checked, with the rest unexplained. V and J calls and clone size are copied from that table; D and trimming were computed from the DNA. This sample comprises 90,000 to 120,000 clones, approximately 79% of them detected only once. The ten largest clones represent 5.8% of the sample.

The data were taken from a study of cytomegalovirus exposure and HLA in healthy donors (TCRdb year 2017). Study-wide context: An earlier analysis of more than 550 of the donors reported around 280 Gb of sequence data and 117 million unique TCR beta sequences obtained from about 200 million T cells. Approximately 310 gigabases of sequencing data and approximately 85 million unique TCR sequences were included in an early release covering 500 to 750 HLA-typed donors. Of the roughly 400 genotyped donors, 65% to 90% fell in the genetic ancestry cluster associated with self-reported Caucasian donors. The study aimed to test whether cataloging public T cell receptors could reveal signatures of past pathogen exposure. The study used immunosequencing to profile the T cell repertoires of approximately 690 subjects and linked those repertoires to cytomegalovirus serostatus. In addition to the first cohort of around 670 subjects, a separate validation cohort of 120 different subjects was used. The study combined high-throughput TCR immunosequencing, statistical association of individual TCRs with disease status, and machine learning to predict cytomegalovirus infection status. A later analysis re-examined previously published TCR beta repertoires from 600 to 700 donors and added high-resolution HLA genotyping to investigate patterns of TCR occurrence. Rather than drawing on any new phenotypic data, the later analysis identified candidate immune exposures from TCR beta sequences and the way those sequences occurred across donors. An earlier analysis of about 620 of the donors applied high-throughput TCR beta sequencing to assess whether each TCR beta V gene segment acted as functional or pseudogenic. Alongside the repertoire data, information on donor age, sex, ethnicity and CMV serostatus was compiled. A later genetic analysis used genome-wide SNP genotypes for about 60% of the 666 donors, treating that subset as a discovery cohort. Every repertoire in the discovery cohort had been generated on one and the same sequencing platform. HLA typing covered class I and class II loci at four-digit resolution. The number of typed donors differed by locus: about 620-640 for A, B, C, DRB1 and DQB1; some 500 for DQA1; 606 for DPA1; and about 450 for DPB1. Roughly 5 DR-DQ haplotypes were handled as single units for association and clustering, since linkage in the cohort was strong. Across 300 to 500 genotyped donors of the cohort, an average of roughly 250,000 unique TCR beta nucleotide sequences per donor were sequenced, and approximately 17% of those sequences were non-productive.

Points the paper makes about the study in general: In a later analysis, most CMV-associated TCR beta chains were found to appear HLA-restricted, with HLA associations seemingly driven largely by CMV exposure. Presence/absence analyses assumed roughly uniform sequencing depth across donors, an assumption that may not hold. The sequencing pipeline was judged likely to have produced a cluster of highly shared sequence variants as a technical artifact. In a later analysis, several top co-occurrence clusters were reported to appear linked to parvovirus B19, influenza, CMV and Epstein-Barr virus. Cytomegalovirus status was reported to be diagnosed by the classifier with high specificity and sensitivity in both the original and validation cohorts. While some public TCRs were present in many individuals, most TCR sequences turned up only very rarely across donors. Because the 87-base-pair reads could not distinguish some IMGT-functional V segments, including TRBV6-2 and TRBV6-3, those segments were excluded. Only TCR beta chains were sequenced in this cohort, and the absence of alpha or paired-chain data limited detectable features. About 17 rarely observed V segments, including chromosome 9 orphons, were excluded from the earlier analysis of a few hundred of the donors because counts were too low. In the study, 150 to 200 TCR beta chains were listed as associated with cytomegalovirus. For the cohort, immune exposure information was limited to CMV serostatus. A later analysis found that HLA-associated TCR beta chains were more clonally expanded and had lower generation probabilities than equally common non-associated chains. According to the authors, the approach could potentially be generalized to other disease states and immunological phenotypes. Compared with the approximately 670-donor mean, donors in an Asian-associated ancestry cluster had fewer N-insertions in productive TCRs, according to a later genetic analysis. An earlier analysis of approximately 600 of the donors showed that most TCR beta V segments appeared in productive rearrangements either about 87% or about 30% of the time, which broadly matched IMGT annotations. Correlated functional status among segregating V segments might reflect linkage disequilibrium, but an unknown experimental factor could not be ruled out. Because some donors lacked HLA typing at each locus, the association tests relied only on the typed subset. In vitro tests confirmed that a few of the cytomegalovirus-associated TCR beta chains recognize cytomegalovirus antigens. V-gene and J-gene trimming of TCR beta chains was associated with a missense DCLRE1C variant in a later genetic analysis, and the association was replicated in an independent cohort. In a later analysis, TCR association rates were found to vary across HLA loci, with the most associated TCRs seen for DRB1 alleles and the fewest for HLA-C alleles. Assigning TCR associations to individual alleles was difficult when HLA alleles, especially DR and DQ, strongly co-occurred. A further reported finding was that TCR beta sequences accurately predicted the HLA-A and HLA-B alleles for most subjects in the first cohort. A later analysis associated 16,951 TCR beta sequences with specific HLA alleles at a false discovery rate of 0.05.

The sequencing input was PBMCs. The receptor comes from a man aged 60-69 years in good health and CMV-seropositive. In this chain, TRBV4-2 is recombined with TRBJ2-1, and 14 junction bases match TRBD2. The nucleotide sequence is TGTGCCAGCAGCAGGACTAGCGGGGGGTCGGGGGAGCAGTTCTTC. This codes for CASSRTSGGSGEQFF.